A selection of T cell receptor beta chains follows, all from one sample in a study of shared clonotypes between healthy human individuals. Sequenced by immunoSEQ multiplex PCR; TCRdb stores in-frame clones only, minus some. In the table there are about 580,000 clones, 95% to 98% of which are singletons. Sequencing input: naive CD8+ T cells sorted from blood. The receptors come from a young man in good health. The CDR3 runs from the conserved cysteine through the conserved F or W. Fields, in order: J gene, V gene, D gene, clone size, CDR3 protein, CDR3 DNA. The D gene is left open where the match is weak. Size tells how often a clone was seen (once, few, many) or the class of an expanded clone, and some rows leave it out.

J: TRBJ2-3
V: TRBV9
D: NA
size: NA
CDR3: CASSGEDSGRKDTQYF
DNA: TGTGCCAGCAGCGGGGAGGACAGTGGCCGTAAGGATACGCAGTATTTT

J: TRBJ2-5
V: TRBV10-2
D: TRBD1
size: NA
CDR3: CASSPGTGFSRAQETQYF
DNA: TGCGCCAGCAGTCCCGGGACAGGGTTTAGTCGGGCACAAGAGACCCAGTACTTC

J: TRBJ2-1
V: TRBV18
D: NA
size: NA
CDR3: CASFHRDTDEQFF
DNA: TGTGCCAGCTTCCACCGGGACACGGATGAGCAGTTCTTC

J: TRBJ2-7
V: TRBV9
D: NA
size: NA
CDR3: CASSPYYLRGEQYF
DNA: TGTGCCAGCAGCCCATACTATTTGAGAGGCGAGCAGTACTTC

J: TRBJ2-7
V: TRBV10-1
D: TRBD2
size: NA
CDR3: CASRYTPGLENLQGSYEQYF
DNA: TGCGCCAGCAGATACACCCCGGGACTAGAGAACTTACAGGGCTCCTACGAGCAGTACTTC

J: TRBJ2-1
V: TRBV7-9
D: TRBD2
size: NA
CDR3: CASNSARSGNSYNEQFF
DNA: TGTGCCAGCAACTCTGCCCGTAGCGGGAACTCCTACAATGAGCAGTTCTTC

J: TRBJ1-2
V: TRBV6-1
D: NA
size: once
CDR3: CATRGIFTF
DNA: TGTGCCACCAGGGGAATTTTCACCTTC

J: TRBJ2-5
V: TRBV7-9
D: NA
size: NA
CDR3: CASSPPRVIQETQYF
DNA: TGTGCCAGCAGCCCACCCCGAGTCATCCAAGAGACCCAGTACTTC

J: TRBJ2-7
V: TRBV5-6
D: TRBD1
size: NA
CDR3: CASSSGTGYYEQYF
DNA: TGTGCCAGCAGCTCCGGGACAGGATACTACGAGCAGTACTTC

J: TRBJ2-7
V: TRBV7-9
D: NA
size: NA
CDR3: CASSPRGAYEQYF
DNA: TGTGCCAGCAGCCCCCGGGGAGCCTACGAGCAGTACTTC

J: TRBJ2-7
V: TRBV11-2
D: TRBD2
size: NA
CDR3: CASSFTGTRVEQYF
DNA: TGTGCCAGCAGCTTCACCGGGACTAGAGTCGAGCAGTACTTC

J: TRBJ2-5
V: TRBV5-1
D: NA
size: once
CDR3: CASSLGEIAPGALQETQYF
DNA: TGCGCCAGCAGCTTGGGAGAGATTGCGCCAGGGGCGTTACAAGAGACCCAGTACTTC

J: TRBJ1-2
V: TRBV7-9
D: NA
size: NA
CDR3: CASSRGLLYGYTF
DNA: TGTGCCAGCAGCCGGGGACTGCTATATGGCTACACCTTC

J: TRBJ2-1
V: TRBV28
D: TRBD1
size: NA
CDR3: CARRDRGPFAYNEQFF
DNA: TGTGCCAGAAGGGACAGGGGTCCCTTTGCCTACAATGAGCAGTTCTTC

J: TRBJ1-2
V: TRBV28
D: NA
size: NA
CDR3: CASSFDGPYGYTF
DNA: TGTGCCAGCAGTTTCGACGGGCCCTATGGCTACACCTTC

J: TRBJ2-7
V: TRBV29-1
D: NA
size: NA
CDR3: CSVRGVGREQYF
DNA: TGCAGCGTTAGGGGGGTTGGCCGCGAGCAGTACTTC

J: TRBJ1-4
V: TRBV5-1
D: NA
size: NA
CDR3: CASSLDIWGNEKLFF
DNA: TGCGCCAGCAGCTTGGATATCTGGGGTAATGAAAAACTGTTTTTT

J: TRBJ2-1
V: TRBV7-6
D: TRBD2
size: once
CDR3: CASSPSGTNRNEQFF
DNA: TGTGCCAGCAGCCCCAGTGGGACTAATCGGAATGAGCAGTTCTTC

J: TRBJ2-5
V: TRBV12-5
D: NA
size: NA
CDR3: CASVAVEETQYF
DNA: TGTGCTAGTGTAGCGGTAGAAGAGACCCAGTACTTC

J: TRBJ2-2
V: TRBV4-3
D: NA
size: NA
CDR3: CASSQGLQALNTGELFF
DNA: TGCGCCAGCAGCCAAGGTTTGCAGGCGCTAAACACCGGGGAGCTGTTTTTT

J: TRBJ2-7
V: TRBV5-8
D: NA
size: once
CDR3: CASSMRDSSYEQYF
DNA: TGTGCCAGCAGCATGCGGGACAGTTCTTACGAGCAGTACTTC

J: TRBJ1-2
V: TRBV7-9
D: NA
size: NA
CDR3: CASPQLDVRAGYTF
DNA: TGTGCCAGCCCGCAACTCGACGTTAGGGCTGGTTACACCTTC

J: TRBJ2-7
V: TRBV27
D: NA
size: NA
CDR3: CASSLKGGSSYEQYF
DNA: TGTGCCAGCAGTCTTAAGGGGGGTAGCAGTTACGAGCAGTACTTC

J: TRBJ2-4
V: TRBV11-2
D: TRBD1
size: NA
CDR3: CASSLDEWTGPKNIQYF
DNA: TGTGCCAGCAGCTTAGATGAGTGGACAGGGCCCAAAAACATTCAGTACTTC

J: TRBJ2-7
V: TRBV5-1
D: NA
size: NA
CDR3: CASSLDAGTNEQYF
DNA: TGCGCCAGCAGCTTGGACGCAGGGACCAACGAGCAGTACTTC

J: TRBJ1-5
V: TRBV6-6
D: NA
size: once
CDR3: CASTEKGTYNQPQHF
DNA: TGTGCCAGCACGGAGAAGGGAACGTACAATCAGCCCCAGCATTTT

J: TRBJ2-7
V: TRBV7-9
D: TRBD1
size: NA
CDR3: CASSPGTGLTEQYF
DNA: TGTGCCAGCAGTCCCGGGACAGGGTTAACCGAGCAGTACTTC

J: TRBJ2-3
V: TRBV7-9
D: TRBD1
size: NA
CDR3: CASSLPTGQVVLHRDTQYF
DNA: TGTGCCAGCAGCTTACCAACGGGACAGGTCGTACTCCACAGGGATACGCAGTATTTT

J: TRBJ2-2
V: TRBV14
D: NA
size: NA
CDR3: CASSLTGTPNTGELFF
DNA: TGTGCCAGCAGCCTTACCGGGACTCCGAACACCGGGGAGCTGTTTTTT

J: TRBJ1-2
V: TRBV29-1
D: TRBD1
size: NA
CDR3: CSVEDRDDYGYTF
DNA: TGCAGCGTGGAGGACAGGGACGACTATGGCTACACCTTC

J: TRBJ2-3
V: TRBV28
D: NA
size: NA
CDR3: CASTQGIDTQYF
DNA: TGTGCCAGCACTCAGGGTATAGATACGCAGTATTTT

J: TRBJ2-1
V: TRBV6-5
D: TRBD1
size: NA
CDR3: CASSTGGPFNEQFF
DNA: TGTGCCAGCAGCACAGGGGGTCCATTCAATGAGCAGTTCTTC